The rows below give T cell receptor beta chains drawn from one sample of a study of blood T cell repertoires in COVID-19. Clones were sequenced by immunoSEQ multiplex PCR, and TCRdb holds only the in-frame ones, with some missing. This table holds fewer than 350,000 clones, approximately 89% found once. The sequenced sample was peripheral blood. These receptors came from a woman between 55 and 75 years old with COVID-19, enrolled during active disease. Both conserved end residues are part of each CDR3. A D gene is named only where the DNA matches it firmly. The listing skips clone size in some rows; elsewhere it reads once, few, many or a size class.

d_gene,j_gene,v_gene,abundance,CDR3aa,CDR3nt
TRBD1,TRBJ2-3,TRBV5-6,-,CASSLDPGQRTTDTQYF,TGTGCCAGCAGCTTGGATCCGGGACAGCGGACCACAGATACGCAGTATTTT
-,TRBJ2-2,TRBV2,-,CASQGLQGLNTGELFF,TGTGCCAGCCAGGGTCTTCAGGGGTTGAACACCGGGGAGCTGTTTTTT
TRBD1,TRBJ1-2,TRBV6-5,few,CASSFQGTGAYGYTF,TGTGCCAGCAGTTTCCAGGGGACAGGTGCTTATGGCTACACCTTC
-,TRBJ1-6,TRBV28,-,CASSAWSNNSPLHF,TGTGCCAGCAGTGCCTGGAGTAATAATTCACCCCTCCACTTT
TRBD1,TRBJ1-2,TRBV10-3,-,CAISDPGQRPNYGYTF,TGTGCCATCAGTGACCCGGGACAGCGCCCTAACTATGGCTACACCTTC
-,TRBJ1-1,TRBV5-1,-,CASSLAGQNTEAFF,TGCGCCAGCAGCTTGGCCGGACAGAACACTGAAGCTTTCTTT
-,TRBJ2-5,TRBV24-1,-,CATSPPGRETQYF,TGTGCCACCAGTCCCCCAGGGCGAGAGACCCAGTACTTC
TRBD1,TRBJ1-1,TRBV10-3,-,CAISSGTGGASNTEAFF,TGTGCCATCAGTTCCGGGACAGGGGGCGCCTCGAACACTGAAGCTTTCTTT
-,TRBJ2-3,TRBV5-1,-,CASSPFAGTDTQYF,TGCGCCAGCAGCCCCTTTGCGGGCACAGATACGCAGTATTTT
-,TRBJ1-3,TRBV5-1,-,CASSLAPGRPENGNTIYF,TGCGCCAGCAGCTTAGCCCCAGGCAGGCCTGAAAATGGAAACACCATATATTTT
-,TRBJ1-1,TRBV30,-,CAWGRGRGTEAFF,TGTGCCTGGGGCCGGGGGAGGGGCACTGAAGCTTTCTTT
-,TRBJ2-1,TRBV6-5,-,CASSYAYGTRGQFF,TGTGCCAGCAGTTACGCGTACGGCACCCGCGGGCAGTTCTTC
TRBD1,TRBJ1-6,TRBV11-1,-,CASSSRTGQYNSPLHF,TGTGCCAGCAGCTCCAGGACAGGCCAATATAATTCACCCCTCCACTTT
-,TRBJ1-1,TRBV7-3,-,CASSLRGEGTEAFF,TGTGCCAGCAGCCTCCGTGGGGAGGGCACTGAAGCTTTCTTT
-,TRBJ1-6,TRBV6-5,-,CASTKTGPYNSPLHF,TGTGCCAGCACCAAAACAGGTCCCTATAATTCACCCCTCCACTTT
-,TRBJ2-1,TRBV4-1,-,CASRTRDFYNEQFF,TGCGCCAGCAGGACTCGGGACTTCTACAATGAGCAGTTCTTC
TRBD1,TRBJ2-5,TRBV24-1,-,CATSEPGQNQETQYF,TGTGCCACCAGTGAACCGGGACAGAACCAAGAGACCCAGTACTTC
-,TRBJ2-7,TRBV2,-,CASSVSGEGGEQYF,TGTGCCAGCAGTGTTTCAGGGGAGGGTGGCGAGCAGTACTTC
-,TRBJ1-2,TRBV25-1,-,CASSEEATGIYGYTF,TGTGCCAGCAGTGAAGAAGCCACGGGGATCTATGGCTACACCTTC
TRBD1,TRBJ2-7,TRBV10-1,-,CASSESTGAREQYF,TGCGCCAGCAGTGAGTCTACAGGGGCTCGGGAGCAGTACTTC
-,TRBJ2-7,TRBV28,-,CASYSGSPYEQYF,TGTGCCAGCTATTCCGGGAGTCCCTACGAGCAGTACTTC
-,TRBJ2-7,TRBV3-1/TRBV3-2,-,CASSQPPGRDRLSYEQYF,TGTGCCAGCAGCCAACCTCCTGGCCGAGACAGACTCTCCTACGAGCAGTACTTC
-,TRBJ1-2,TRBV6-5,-,CASSAGRVSVGYTF,TGTGCCAGCAGCGCCGGGAGGGTCAGTGTTGGCTACACCTTC
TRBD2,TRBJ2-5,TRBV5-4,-,CASSLGTGPGGGETQYF,TGTGCCAGCAGCTTGGGTACCGGGCCGGGGGGAGGAGAGACCCAGTACTTC
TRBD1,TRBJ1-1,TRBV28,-,CASSLGGTVYTEAFF,TGTGCCAGCAGTTTGGGCGGGACAGTCTACACTGAAGCTTTCTTT
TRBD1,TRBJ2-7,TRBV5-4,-,CASSLPGQGVYEQYF,TGTGCCAGCAGCCTACCGGGACAGGGAGTCTACGAGCAGTACTTC
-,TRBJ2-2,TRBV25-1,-,CASKDRQNTGELFF,TGTGCCAGCAAGGACAGACAGAACACCGGGGAGCTGTTTTTT
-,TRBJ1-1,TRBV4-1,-,CASTGTGGARAFF,TGCGCCAGCACCGGTACTGGGGGGGCGCGGGCTTTCTTT
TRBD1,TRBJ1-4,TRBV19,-,CASSVRGVGEKLFF,TGTGCCAGTAGTGTCAGGGGGGTTGGTGAAAAACTGTTTTTT
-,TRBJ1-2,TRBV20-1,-,CSASTQFYGYTF,TGCAGTGCTAGTACACAGTTCTATGGCTACACCTTC
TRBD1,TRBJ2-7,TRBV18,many,CASSPPTGYEQYF,TGTGCCAGCTCACCACCGACAGGGTACGAGCAGTACTTC
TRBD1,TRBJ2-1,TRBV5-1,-,CASKRQGALDNEQFF,TGCGCCAGCAAAAGACAGGGGGCATTAGACAATGAGCAGTTCTTC
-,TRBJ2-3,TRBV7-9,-,CASRTGGVNTQYF,TGTGCCAGCAGAACGGGGGGCGTAAATACGCAGTATTTT
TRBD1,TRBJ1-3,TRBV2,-,CASSPGEGEGARNTIYF,TGTGCCAGCAGCCCGGGAGAGGGCGAGGGGGCAAGAAACACCATATATTTT